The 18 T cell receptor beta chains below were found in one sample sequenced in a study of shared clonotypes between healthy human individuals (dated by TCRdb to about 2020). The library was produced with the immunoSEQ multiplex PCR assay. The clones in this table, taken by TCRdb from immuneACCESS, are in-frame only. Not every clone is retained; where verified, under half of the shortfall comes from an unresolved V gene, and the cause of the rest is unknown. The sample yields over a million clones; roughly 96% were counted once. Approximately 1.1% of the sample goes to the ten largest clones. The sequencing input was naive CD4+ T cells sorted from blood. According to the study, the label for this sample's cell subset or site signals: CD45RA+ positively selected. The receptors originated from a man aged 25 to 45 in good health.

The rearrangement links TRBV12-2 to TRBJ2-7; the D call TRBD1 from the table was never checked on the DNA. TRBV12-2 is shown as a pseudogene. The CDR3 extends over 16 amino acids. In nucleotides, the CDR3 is TGTGCAAGTCGCTTAGGGATCCGGGACAGAACCTACGAGCAGTACTTC. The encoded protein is CASRLGIRDRTYEQYF.

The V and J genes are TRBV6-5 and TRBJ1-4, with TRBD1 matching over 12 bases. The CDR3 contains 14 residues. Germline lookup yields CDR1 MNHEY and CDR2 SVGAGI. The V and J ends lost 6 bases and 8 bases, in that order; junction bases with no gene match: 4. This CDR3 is CASSTGTGGEKLFF. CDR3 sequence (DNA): TGTGCCAGCAGCACCGGGACAGGGGGCGAAAAACTGTTTTTT.

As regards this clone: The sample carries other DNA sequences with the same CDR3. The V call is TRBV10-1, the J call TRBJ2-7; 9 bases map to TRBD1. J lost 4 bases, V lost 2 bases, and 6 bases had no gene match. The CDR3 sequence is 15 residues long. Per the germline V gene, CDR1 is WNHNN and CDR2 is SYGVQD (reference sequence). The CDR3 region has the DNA TGCGCCAGCAGTGAGCCGGGACAGGGATTATACGAGCAGTACTTC. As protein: CASSEPGQGLYEQYF.

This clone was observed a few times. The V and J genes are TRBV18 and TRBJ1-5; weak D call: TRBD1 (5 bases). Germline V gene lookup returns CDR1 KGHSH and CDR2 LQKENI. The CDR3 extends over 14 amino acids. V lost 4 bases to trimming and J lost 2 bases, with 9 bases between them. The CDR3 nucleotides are TGTGCCAGCTCACAACAGGAGGGCAATCAGCCCCAGCATTTT. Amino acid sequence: CASSQQEGNQPQHF.

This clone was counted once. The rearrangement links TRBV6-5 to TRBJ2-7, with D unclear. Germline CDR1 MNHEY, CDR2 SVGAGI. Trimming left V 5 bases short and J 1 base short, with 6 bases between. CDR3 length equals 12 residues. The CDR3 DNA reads TGTGCCAGCAGTGGGGTATCCTACGAGCAGTACTTC. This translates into CASSGVSYEQYF.

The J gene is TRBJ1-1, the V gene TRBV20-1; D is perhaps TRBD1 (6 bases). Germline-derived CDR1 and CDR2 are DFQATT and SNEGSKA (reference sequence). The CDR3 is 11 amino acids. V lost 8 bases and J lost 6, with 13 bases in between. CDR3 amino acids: CSRKGGPEAFF. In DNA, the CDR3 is TGCAGTCGTAAAGGGGGACCTGAAGCTTTCTTT.

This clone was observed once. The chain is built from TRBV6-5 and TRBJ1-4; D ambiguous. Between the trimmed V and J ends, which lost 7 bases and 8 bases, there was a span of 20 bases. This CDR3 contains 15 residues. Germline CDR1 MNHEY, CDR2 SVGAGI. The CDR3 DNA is TGTGCCAGCAACAAGGGAGGGCCCCGGGAGGAAAAACTGTTTTTT. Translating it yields CASNKGGPREEKLFF.

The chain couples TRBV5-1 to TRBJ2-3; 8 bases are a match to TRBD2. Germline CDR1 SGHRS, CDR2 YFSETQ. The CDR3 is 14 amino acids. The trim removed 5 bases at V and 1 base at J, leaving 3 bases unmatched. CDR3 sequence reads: CASRNGRGTDTQYF. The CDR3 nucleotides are TGCGCCAGCAGAAACGGGAGGGGCACAGATACGCAGTATTTT.

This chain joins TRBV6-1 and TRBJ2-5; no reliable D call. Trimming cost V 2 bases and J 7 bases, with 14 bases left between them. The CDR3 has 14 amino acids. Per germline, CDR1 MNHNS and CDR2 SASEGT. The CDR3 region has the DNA TGTGCCAGCAGTGAACCCTCCCGCGGCGGGACCCAGTACTTC. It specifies CASSEPSRGGTQYF.

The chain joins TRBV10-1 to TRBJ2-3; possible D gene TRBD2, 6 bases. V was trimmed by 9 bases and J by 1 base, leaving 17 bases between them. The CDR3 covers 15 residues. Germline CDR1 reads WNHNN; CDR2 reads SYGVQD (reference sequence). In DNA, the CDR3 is TGCGCCAGAGAGGGGACTTTCCGGGGCACAGATACGCAGTATTTT. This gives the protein CAREGTFRGTDTQYF.

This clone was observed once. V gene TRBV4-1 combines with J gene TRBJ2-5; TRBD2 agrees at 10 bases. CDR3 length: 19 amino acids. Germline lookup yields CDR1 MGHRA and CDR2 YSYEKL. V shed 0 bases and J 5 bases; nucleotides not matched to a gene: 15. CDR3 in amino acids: CASSQDTRGAGGPWETQYF. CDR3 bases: TGCGCCAGCAGCCAAGACACAAGGGGAGCGGGAGGGCCCTGGGAGACCCAGTACTTC.

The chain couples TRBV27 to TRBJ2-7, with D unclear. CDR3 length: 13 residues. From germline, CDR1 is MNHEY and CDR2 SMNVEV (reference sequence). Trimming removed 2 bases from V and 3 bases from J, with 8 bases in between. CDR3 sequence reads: CASSLGPNYEQYF. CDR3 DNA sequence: TGTGCCAGCAGTTTAGGACCAAACTACGAGCAGTACTTC.

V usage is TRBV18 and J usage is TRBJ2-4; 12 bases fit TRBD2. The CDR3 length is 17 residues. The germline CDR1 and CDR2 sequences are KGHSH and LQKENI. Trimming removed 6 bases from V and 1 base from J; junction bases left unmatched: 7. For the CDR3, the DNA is TGTGCCAGCTCCCCTAGGACTAGCGGGACTGCCAAAAACATTCAGTACTTC. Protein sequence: CASSPRTSGTAKNIQYF.

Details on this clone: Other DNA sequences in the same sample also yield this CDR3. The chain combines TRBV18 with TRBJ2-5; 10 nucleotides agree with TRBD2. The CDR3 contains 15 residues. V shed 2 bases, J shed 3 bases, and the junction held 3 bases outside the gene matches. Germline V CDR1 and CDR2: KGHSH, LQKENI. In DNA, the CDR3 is TGTGCCAGCTCACCAAGGCTAGCGGGAGAAGAGACCCAGTACTTC. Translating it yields CASSPRLAGEETQYF.

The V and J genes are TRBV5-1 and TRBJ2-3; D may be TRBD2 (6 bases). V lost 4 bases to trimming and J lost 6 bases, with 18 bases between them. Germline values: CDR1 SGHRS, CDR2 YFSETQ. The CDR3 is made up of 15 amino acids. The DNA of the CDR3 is TGCGCCAGCAGCGTGGGGGGAGCCGTAAGTGATACGCAGTATTTT. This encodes CASSVGGAVSDTQYF.

The CDR3 DNA sequence: TGTGCCAGCAGTCACCGGACAGGGAACACCGGGGAGCTGTTTTTT. Translation gives CASSHRTGNTGELFF. This rearrangement joins TRBV28 to TRBJ2-2, with TRBD1 identical over 7 bases. The CDR3 spans 15 residues. In germline, CDR1 is MDHEN, CDR2 SYDVKM. V was pared by 5 bases and J by 1 base, with 4 bases of the junction left unmatched.

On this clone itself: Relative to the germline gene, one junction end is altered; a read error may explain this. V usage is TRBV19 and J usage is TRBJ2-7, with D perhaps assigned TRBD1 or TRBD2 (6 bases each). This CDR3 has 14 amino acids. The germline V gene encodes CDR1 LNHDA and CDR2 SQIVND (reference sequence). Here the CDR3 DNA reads TGTGTCAGTAGTCGCGCCAGGGGAGGTTACGAGCAGTACTTC. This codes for CVSSRARGGYEQYF. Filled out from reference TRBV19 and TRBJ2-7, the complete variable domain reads DGGITQSPKYLFRKEGQNVTLSCEQNLNHDAMYWYRQDPGQGLRLIYYSQIVNDFQKGDIAEGYSVSREKKESFPLTVTSAQKNPTAFYLCVSSRARGGYEQYFGPGTRLTVT.

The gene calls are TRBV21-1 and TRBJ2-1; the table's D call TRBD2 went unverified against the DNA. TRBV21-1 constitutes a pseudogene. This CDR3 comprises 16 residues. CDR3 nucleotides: TGTGCCAGCAGCAAAGGAGGAGCGGGAGGGTCGAATGAGCAGTTCTTC. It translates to CASSKGGAGGSNEQFF.